Sequencing of this T cell receptor (beta chain) was carried out in a study of glioma-infiltrating T cells after dendritic cell vaccination. Study results and limitations: Few patients contributed both blood and tumor specimens.

Concerning this clone itself: The antigen is not known.

Time point noted: after dendritic cell vaccination, including at tumor progression/relapse. The assay was immunoSEQ multiplex PCR, and TCRdb's table has in-frame clones only and misses some. The profile covers 100,000 to 120,000 clones, with about 90% appearing a single time and approximately 3% taken by the ten largest. The CDR3 is made up of 16 amino acids. Germline V lookup: CDR1 SGDLS, CDR2 YYNGEE. V trimming: 0 bases; J trimming: 2 bases; junction bases outside the gene matches: 5. The chain is built from TRBV9 and TRBJ1-3; 7 bases agree with TRBD1. The input for sequencing was blood, taken after dendritic cell vaccination. This receptor was identified in a human donor with glioblastoma. CDR3 region: CASSVEGAKAGNTIYF. Written as DNA, the CDR3 is TGTGCCAGCAGCGTAGAGGGGGCGAAAGCTGGAAACACCATATATTTT.